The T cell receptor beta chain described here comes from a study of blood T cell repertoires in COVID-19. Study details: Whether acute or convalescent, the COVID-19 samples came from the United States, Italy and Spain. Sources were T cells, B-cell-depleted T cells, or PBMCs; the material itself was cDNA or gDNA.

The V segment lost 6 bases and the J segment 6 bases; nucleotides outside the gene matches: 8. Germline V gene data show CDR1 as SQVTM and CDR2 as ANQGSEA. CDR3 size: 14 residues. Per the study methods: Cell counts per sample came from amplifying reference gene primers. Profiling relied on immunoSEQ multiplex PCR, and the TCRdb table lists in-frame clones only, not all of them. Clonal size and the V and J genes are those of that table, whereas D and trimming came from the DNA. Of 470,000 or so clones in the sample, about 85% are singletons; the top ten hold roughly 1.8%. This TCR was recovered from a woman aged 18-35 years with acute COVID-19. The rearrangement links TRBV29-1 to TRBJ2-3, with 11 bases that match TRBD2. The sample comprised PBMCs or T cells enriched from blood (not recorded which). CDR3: CSVRLAGGRDTQYF. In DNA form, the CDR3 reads TGCAGCGTGAGGCTAGCGGGAGGAAGGGATACGCAGTATTTT.